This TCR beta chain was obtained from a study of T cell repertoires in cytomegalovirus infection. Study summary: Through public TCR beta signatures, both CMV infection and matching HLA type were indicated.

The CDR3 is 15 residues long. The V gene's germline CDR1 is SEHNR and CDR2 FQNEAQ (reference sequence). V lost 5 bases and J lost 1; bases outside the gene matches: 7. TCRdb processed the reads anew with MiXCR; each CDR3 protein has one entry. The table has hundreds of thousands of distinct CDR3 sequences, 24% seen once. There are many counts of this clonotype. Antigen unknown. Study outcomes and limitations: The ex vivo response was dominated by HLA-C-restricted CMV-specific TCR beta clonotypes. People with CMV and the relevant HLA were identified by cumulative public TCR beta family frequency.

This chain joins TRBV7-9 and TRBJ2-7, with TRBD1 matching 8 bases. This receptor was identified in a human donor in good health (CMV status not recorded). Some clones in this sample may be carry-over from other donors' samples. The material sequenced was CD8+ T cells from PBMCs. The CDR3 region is CASSQDRGFSYEQYF. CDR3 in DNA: TGTGCCAGCAGCCAAGACAGGGGCTTTTCCTACGAGCAGTACTTC.